What follows are 21 T cell receptor beta chains derived from one specimen sequenced in a study of T cell responses to AZD1222 COVID-19 vaccine. Only in-frame clones appear in the TCRdb table, and some are missing; sequencing was by immunoSEQ multiplex PCR. This table holds more than 150,000 clones, 80% to 90% found once. The specimen was peripheral blood, collected on day 0 of MenACWY control vaccination. The receptors were gathered from an adult in good health.

V and J are TRBV21-1 and TRBJ2-5; TRBD1 is taken as the D call from the table, unchecked against the DNA. TRBV21-1 constitutes a pseudogene. The CDR3 consists of 15 residues. CDR3 in DNA: TGTGCCAGAGACGAGGGGGCACAGTACCAAGAGACCCAGTACTTC. Protein: CARDEGAQYQETQYF.

The rearrangement joins TRBV6-5 to TRBJ2-1, with TRBD1 matching 11 bases. There are 15 residues in the CDR3. Per the germline V gene, CDR1 is MNHEY and CDR2 is SVGAGI. Trimming removed 6 bases from V and 6 bases from J; junction bases left unmatched: 7. The CDR3 region has the DNA TGTGCCAGCAGCATTCGGACAGGGGGCCGCAATGAGCAGTTCTTC. Its translation: CASSIRTGGRNEQFF.

V and J are TRBV19 and TRBJ2-7; TRBD2 aligns across 8 bases. The CDR3 is 13 amino acids. Germline V gives CDR1 LNHDA, CDR2 SQIVND (reference sequence). V shed 3 bases and J 5 bases; nucleotides not matched to a gene: 3. This chain's CDR3 is CASSMAGGDEQYF. In nucleotides, the CDR3 is TGTGCCAGTAGTATGGCGGGGGGAGACGAGCAGTACTTC.

The chain links TRBV14 to TRBJ2-7, with a possible D match to TRBD2 (5 bases). The CDR3 sequence is 14 residues long. The germline CDR1 and CDR2 sequences are SGHDN and FVKESK. V was clipped by 1 base and J by 1 base, with 8 bases between them. CDR3 DNA: TGTGCCAGCAGCCAAGGGCGGGCGTCCTACGAGCAGTACTTC. Translating it yields CASSQGRASYEQYF.

The gene calls are TRBV5-1 and TRBJ2-7; D is possibly TRBD1 (6 bases). The CDR3 runs to 15 residues. V was shortened by 1 base and J by 5 bases, with 16 bases between the two germline ends. Per germline, CDR1 SGHRS and CDR2 YFSETQ. The CDR3 sequence is CASSLLTGMGDEQYF. DNA of the CDR3: TGCGCCAGCAGCTTGCTTACAGGGATGGGCGACGAGCAGTACTTC.

The rearrangement links TRBV25-1 to TRBJ1-2; D unresolved. Germline V CDR1 and CDR2: MGHDK, SYGVNS. The CDR3 is 12 residues long. V gave up 1 base and J gave up 3 bases, with 3 bases separating them. CDR3 sequence reads: CASSESYYGYTF. CDR3 sequence (DNA): TGTGCCAGCAGTGAATCCTACTATGGCTACACCTTC.

This clone was detected a few times. The chain combines TRBV12-3 or TRBV12-4 with TRBJ1-1, with TRBD1 matching over 8 bases. CDR3 length equals 13 residues. The junction had 7 bases not matched to a gene; V was cut back by 3 bases and J by 10 bases. The CDR3 region is CASSFGQGGGAFF. The CDR3, as DNA: TGTGCCAGCAGTTTCGGACAGGGAGGGGGAGCTTTCTTT.

In this sample, this clone turned up a few times. V and J are TRBV7-2 and TRBJ1-5; a weak D match, TRBD1 (6 bases). The CDR3 length is 14 residues. Trimming removed 1 base at V and 6 bases at J, with 10 bases between. From germline, CDR1 is SGHTA and CDR2 FQGNSA. The CDR3 loop is CASSLDQGTQPQHF. CDR3 bases: TGTGCCAGCAGCTTAGACCAGGGGACTCAGCCCCAGCATTTT.

V and J are TRBV7-3 and TRBJ2-1; unclear D gene. Trimming took off 2 bases at V and 6 bases at J, with 8 bases between the two ends. Looked up from germline, CDR1 is SGHTA and CDR2 is FQGTGA. The CDR3 length is 13 residues. The chain's CDR3 is CASSLGFGNEQFF. The DNA of the CDR3 is TGTGCCAGCAGCTTAGGGTTCGGCAATGAGCAGTTCTTC.

The chain combines TRBV2 with TRBJ1-5; no clear D. The germline CDR1 and CDR2 sequences are SNHLY and FYNNEI. The CDR3 runs 14 residues. The V gene lost 2 bases and the J gene lost 3 bases, with 8 bases spanning the gap. The CDR3 sequence: CASSEWQDNQPQHF. The CDR3 DNA sequence: TGTGCCAGCAGTGAATGGCAGGACAATCAGCCCCAGCATTTT. The whole variable domain, filled in from reference TRBV2 and TRBJ1-5, reads EPEVTQTPSHQVTQMGQEVILRCVPISNHLYFYWYRQILGQKVEFLVSFYNNEISEKSEIFDDQFSVERPDGSNFTLKIRSTKLEDSAMYFCASSEWQDNQPQHFGDGTRLSIL.

This chain connects TRBV7-8 to TRBJ2-1; weak D call: TRBD1 (6 bases). The length of the CDR3 is 17 residues. Per the germline V gene, CDR1 is SGHVS and CDR2 is FQNEAQ. Trimming left V 5 bases short and J 1 base short, with 18 bases between. The CDR3 sequence is CASSPPYRDGSYNEQFF. The CDR3 DNA reads TGTGCCAGCAGCCCACCATACAGGGATGGGTCCTACAATGAGCAGTTCTTC. The whole variable domain, remainder taken from reference TRBV7-8 and TRBJ2-1, is GAGVSQSPRYKVAKRGQDVALRCDPISGHVSLFWYQQALGQGPEFLTYFQNEAQLDKSGLPSDRFFAERPEGSVSTLKIQRTQQEDSAVYLCASSPPYRDGSYNEQFFGPGTRLTVL.

The V and J genes are TRBV27 and TRBJ1-1; maybe TRBD1 (6 bases). Between the trimmed V and J ends, which lost 7 bases and 4 bases, there was a span of 16 bases. This CDR3 region has 14 residues. CDR1 is MNHEY and CDR2 is SMNVEV in the germline V gene (reference sequence). In nucleotides, the CDR3 is TGTGCCAGCATCCCTTCCGGGGGCGGCACTGAAGCTTTCTTT. Its translation: CASIPSGGGTEAFF.

Remarks on this clone: Mismatch with germline at one junction end may stem from a read error. The same CDR3 is also encoded by other DNA sequences in this sample. The chain joins TRBV5-4 to TRBJ2-7; D remains ambiguous. The germline V gene has CDR1 SGHNT and CDR2 YYREEE (reference sequence). The CDR3 sequence is 14 residues long. CDR3 loop: CASSLVGGSYEQYF. The CDR3, as DNA: TGCGCCAGCAGCTTAGTTGGCGGATCTTACGAGCAGTACTTC.

The chain has TRBV19 and TRBJ2-7; D gene unclear. Germline values: CDR1 LNHDA, CDR2 SQIVND (reference sequence). V was cut by 6 bases and J by 0 bases, with 9 bases left in between. The CDR3 contains 13 residues. Here the CDR3 reads CASSRTPSYEQYF. CDR3 in DNA: TGTGCCAGTAGCCGTACACCCTCCTACGAGCAGTACTTC.

This chain joins TRBV19 and TRBJ1-2, with D perhaps TRBD1 (6 bases). CDR3 length: 16 residues. Germline CDR1 LNHDA, CDR2 SQIVND (reference sequence). V was clipped by 7 bases and J by 8 bases, with 26 bases between them. The CDR3 DNA follows: TGTGCCAGTACCACCCTGGACAGCCTTTTTTTACGAGGCTACACCTTC. It yields the protein CASTTLDSLFLRGYTF.

The V call is TRBV7-2, the J call TRBJ1-4; D unclear. The CDR3 is 15 amino acids. Trimming took 1 base from V and 4 from J, leaving 10 bases between them. Germline V gene data show CDR1 as SGHTA and CDR2 as FQGNSA. The CDR3 loop reads CASSLVAGFNEKLFF. DNA for the CDR3: TGTGCCAGCAGCTTAGTTGCGGGTTTTAATGAAAAACTGTTTTTT.

J is TRBJ2-3 and V is TRBV7-9; either TRBD1 or TRBD2 may fit D (7 bases each). This CDR3 is built from 14 residues. V lost 7 bases and J lost 4, with 15 bases in between. CDR1 is SEHNR, CDR2 FQNEAQ, per germline (reference sequence). CDR3 residues: CASNPRGGSDTQYF. The CDR3 coding sequence is TGTGCCAGCAACCCCAGGGGGGGCTCAGATACGCAGTATTTT.

This sequence joins TRBV29-1 and TRBJ2-3; 9 positions match TRBD1. The V gene's germline CDR1 is SQVTM and CDR2 ANQGSEA. Losses at the gene ends were 7 bases for V and 4 bases for J; bases not matched to a gene: 9. This CDR3 comprises 14 residues. In DNA, the CDR3 is TGCAGCGCTAGACAGGGGGTTTTCCCAGATACGCAGTATTTT. Residues: CSARQGVFPDTQYF.

The chain joins TRBV19 to TRBJ2-5; perhaps TRBD1 as D (5 bases). CDR1 and CDR2 (germline): LNHDA, SQIVND (reference sequence). Trimming removed 3 bases at V and 3 bases at J, with 8 bases between. This CDR3 comprises 13 residues. The CDR3 spells CASSIGREETQYF. The DNA for the CDR3 is TGTGCCAGTAGTATCGGCAGGGAAGAGACCCAGTACTTC.

The V call is TRBV13, the J call TRBJ2-5; the D is unclear. CDR3 size: 13 residues. V was cut by 2 bases and J by 2 bases, with 6 bases left in between. Germline V CDR1 and CDR2: PRHDT, FYEKMQ (reference sequence). The CDR3 bases are TGTGCCAGCAGCTTATCACAGCAAGAGACCCAGTACTTC. The encoded protein is CASSLSQQETQYF.

This clone was seen a single time. The rearrangement joins TRBV7-3 to TRBJ1-1; no reliable D call. This CDR3 has 14 amino acids. Between the trimmed V and J ends, which lost 5 bases and 2 bases, there was a span of 12 bases. Germline loops: CDR1 SGHTA, CDR2 FQGTGA. The CDR3 DNA is TGTGCCAGCAGCCTCACACACGGAAACACTGAAGCTTTCTTT. This translates into CASSLTHGNTEAFF.